This TCR beta chain emerged from a study of Ad26.COV2.S vaccination and SARS-CoV-2 variants. Study details: Donor joined the COV1001 Ad26.COV2.S trial arm.

A note on this clone: What it binds is not known.

Overall study findings and caveats: Possibly, TCR breadth and depth analyses underestimated total T cell responses. Comparable non-spike TCR breadth was observed in vaccine and placebo recipients.

This CDR3 spans 16 amino acids. Looked up from germline, CDR1 is LGHNA and CDR2 is YSLEER. J was trimmed by 1 base and V by 3 bases; bases with no gene match: 5. Treatment defined: roughly 20 received Ad26.COV2.S at low or high dose, single or two shots; about 5 received placebo; per-sample allocation not given. Vaccine and placebo recipients were sampled on day 63 after the first injection. Data came from immunoSEQ multiplex PCR; TCRdb stores just in-frame clones and leaves some out. The table lists 300,000 to 400,000 clones, about 86% of them singletons, with 1.5% to 2.5% in the top ten. The TCR was taken from a person aged 18-65 years who received the Ad26.COV2.S COVID-19 vaccine or a placebo. This specimen consisted of peripheral blood, obtained in a trial of Ad26.COV2.S vaccine versus placebo. The V and J genes are TRBV4-3 and TRBJ2-2; 7 nucleotides agree with TRBD2. The CDR3 here is CASSQRGGGNTGELFF. CDR3 DNA: TGCGCCAGCAGCCAGCGGGGCGGGGGGAACACCGGGGAGCTGTTTTTT.